The present T cell receptor beta chain was sequenced within a study of T cells in Graves' hyperthyroidism and ophthalmopathy. Study-wide results and limits: Blood shared most expanded thyroid clonotypes above 0.001. Ophthalmopathy, which appeared later, was predicted by the model a median approximately six months before onset. In the analysis, a 13 V-J model separated ophthalmopathy from stable hyperthyroidism.

Any patient presenting with uncontrolled infection, other autoimmune disease, pregnancy or lactation was left out. As to this clonotype: What it binds is not known.

What was amplified from RNA transcripts were TCR beta CDR3 regions. The primer set for the first-round RT-PCR of the TCR CDR3 was HTBI. A single record per CDR3 protein comes from TCRdb applying MiXCR to the multiplex PCR reads. The sample contains about 260,000 distinct CDR3 sequences, roughly 20% of which appear only once. CDR1 SGHRS and CDR2 YFSETQ come from the germline V gene. With V trimmed by 0 bases and J by 3 bases, 6 bases remained unmatched. This CDR3 is built from 16 residues. Sequencing was performed on blood. This rearrangement joins TRBV5-1 to TRBJ2-1, with 7 bases matching TRBD2. This TCR came from a man aged 25-45 years with Graves' ophthalmopathy. The chain's CDR3 is CASSLVSGTVYNEQFF. CDR3 coding DNA: TGCGCCAGCAGCTTGGTAAGCGGGACGGTCTACAATGAGCAGTTCTTC.